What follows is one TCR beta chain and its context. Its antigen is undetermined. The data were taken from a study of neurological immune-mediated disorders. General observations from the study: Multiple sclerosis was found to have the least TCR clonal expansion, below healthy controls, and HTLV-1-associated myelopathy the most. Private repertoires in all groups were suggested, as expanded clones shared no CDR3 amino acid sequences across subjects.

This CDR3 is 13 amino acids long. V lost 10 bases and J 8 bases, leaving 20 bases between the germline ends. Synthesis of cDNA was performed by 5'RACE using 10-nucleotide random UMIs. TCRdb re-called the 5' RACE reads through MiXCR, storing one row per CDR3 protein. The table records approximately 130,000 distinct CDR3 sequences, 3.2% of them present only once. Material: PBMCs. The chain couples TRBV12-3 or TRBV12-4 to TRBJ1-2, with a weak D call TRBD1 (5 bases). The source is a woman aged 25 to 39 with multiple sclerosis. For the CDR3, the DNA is TGTGCCACCACTATTGGGGGGTTGGAAGGCTACACCTTC. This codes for CATTIGGLEGYTF.